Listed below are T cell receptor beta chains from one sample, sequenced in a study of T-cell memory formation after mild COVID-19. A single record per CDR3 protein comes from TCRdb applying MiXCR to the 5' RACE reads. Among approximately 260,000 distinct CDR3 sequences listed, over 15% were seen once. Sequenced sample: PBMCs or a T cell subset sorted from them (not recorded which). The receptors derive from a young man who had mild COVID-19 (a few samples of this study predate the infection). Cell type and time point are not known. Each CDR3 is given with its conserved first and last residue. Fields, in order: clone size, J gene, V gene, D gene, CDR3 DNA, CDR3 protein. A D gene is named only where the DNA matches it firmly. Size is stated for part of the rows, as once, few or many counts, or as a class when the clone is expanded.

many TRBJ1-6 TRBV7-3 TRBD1 TGTGCCAGCAGCTCTTCGGGACAGGGGCATTCACCCCTCCACTTT CASSSSGQGHSPLHF
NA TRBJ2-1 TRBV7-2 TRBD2 TGTGCCAGCAGCCACGTAGCGGGGGCCTACAATGAGCAGTTCTTC CASSHVAGAYNEQFF
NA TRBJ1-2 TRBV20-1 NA TGCAGTGCTAGAGGTATTATTGGGAACTATGGCTACACCTTC CSARGIIGNYGYTF
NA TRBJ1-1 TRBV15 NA TGTGCCACCAGGGGAGTTCGCACTGAAGCTTTCTTT CATRGVRTEAFF
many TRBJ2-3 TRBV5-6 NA TGTGCCAGCAGCTTGGCGGGGGTCACAGATACGCAGTATTTT CASSLAGVTDTQYF
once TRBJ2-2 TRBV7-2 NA TGTGCCAGCAGCCTTGCTCGACAGTCGAACACCGGGGAGCTGTTTTTT CASSLARQSNTGELFF
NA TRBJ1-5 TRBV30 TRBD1 TGTGCCTGGAGTGGTATTGGACAGGATCAGCCCCAGCATTTT CAWSGIGQDQPQHF
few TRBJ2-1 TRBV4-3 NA TGCGCCAGCAGCCAAGAAGCGGACTCGAGGTATGAGCAGTTCTTC CASSQEADSRYEQFF
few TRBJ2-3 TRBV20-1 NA TGCAGTGCCCCTGAGTGGGGCCGCACAGATACGCAGTATTTT CSAPEWGRTDTQYF
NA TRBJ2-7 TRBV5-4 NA TGTGCCAGCAGCCTGAGGGGAGGCGAGCAGTACTTC CASSLRGGEQYF
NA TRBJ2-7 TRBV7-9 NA TGTGCCGGCAGCTTAGCCGGCAGCCCGGAGCAGTACTTC CAGSLAGSPEQYF
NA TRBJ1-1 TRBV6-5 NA TGTGCCAGCAGTTACAACGGGGTGGCTGAAGCTTTCTTT CASSYNGVAEAFF
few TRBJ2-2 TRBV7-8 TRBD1 TGTGCCAGCAGCCTGGGACAGCGTTCCACCGGGGAGCTGTTTTTT CASSLGQRSTGELFF
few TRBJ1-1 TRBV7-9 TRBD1 TGTGCCAGCAGCACGGCCGGGACAGGGGTTGAAGGTTTCTTT CASSTAGTGVEGFF
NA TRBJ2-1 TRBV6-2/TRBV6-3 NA TGTGCCAGCAGTTATAGATCCCATGAGCAGTTCTTC CASSYRSHEQFF
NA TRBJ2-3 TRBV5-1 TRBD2 TGCGCCAGCAGCGACCGGACTAGCCAAGCAGATACGCAGTATTTT CASSDRTSQADTQYF
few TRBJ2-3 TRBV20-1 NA TGCAGTGCCGTCACCAGTACGAGGGGCACAGATACGCAGTATTTT CSAVTSTRGTDTQYF
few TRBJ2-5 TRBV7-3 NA TGTGCCAGCACCGGACAGACAGCGTCGTACCAAGAGACCCAGTACTTC CASTGQTASYQETQYF
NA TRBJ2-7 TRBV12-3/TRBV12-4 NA TGTGCCAGCAGTTTAGCAGGGGCGATCCACGAGCAGTACTTC CASSLAGAIHEQYF
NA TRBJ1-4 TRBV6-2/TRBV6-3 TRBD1 TGTGCCAGCCGCCCGGGACAGGGGAACGAAAAACTGTTTTTT CASRPGQGNEKLFF
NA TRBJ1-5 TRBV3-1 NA TGTGCCAGCAGCCTGAGGCAGGGGACTCAGCCCCAGCATTTT CASSLRQGTQPQHF
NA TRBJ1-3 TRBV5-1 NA TGCGCCAGCCACCGATTTCCGCGCCAGGAGGGAAACACCATATATTTT CASHRFPRQEGNTIYF
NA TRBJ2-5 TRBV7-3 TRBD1 TGTGCCAGCAGCTGGGACAGGGGGGAGACCCAGTACTTC CASSWDRGETQYF
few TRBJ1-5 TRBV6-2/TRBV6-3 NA TGTGCCAGCCGGGGGGCCGGCCTTAAAGATAGCAATCAGCCCCAGCATTTT CASRGAGLKDSNQPQHF
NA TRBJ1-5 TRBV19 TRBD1 TGTGCCAGTAGTCTCGGACAGGTGGATCAGCCCCAGCATTTT CASSLGQVDQPQHF
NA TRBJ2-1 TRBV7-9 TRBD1 TGTGCCAGCAGCCCTCCGGGACAGGGATACAATGAGCAGTTCTTC CASSPPGQGYNEQFF
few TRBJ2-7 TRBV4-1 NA TGCGCCAGCAGCCAAGATGACGGAAGCTACGAGCAGTACTTC CASSQDDGSYEQYF
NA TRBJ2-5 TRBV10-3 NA TGTGCCATCAGTGCCCCGGGTCTAGTCGGGGAAGAGACCCAGTACTTC CAISAPGLVGEETQYF
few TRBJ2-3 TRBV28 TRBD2 TGTGCCAGCAGTCGCCCTCCGCGACTAGCGGGGATGGATACGCAGTATTTT CASSRPPRLAGMDTQYF
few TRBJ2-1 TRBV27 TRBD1 TGTGCCAGCCAGCCAGGATCAGGACAGGAGGTGCAGTTCTTC CASQPGSGQEVQFF
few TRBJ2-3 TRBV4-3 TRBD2 TGCGCCAGCAGCCAAGATCCAGCGGGGGTCAGCACAGATACGCAGTATTTT CASSQDPAGVSTDTQYF
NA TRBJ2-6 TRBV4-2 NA TGTGCCAGCAGCCGGGGAAACTCTGGGGCCAACGTCCTGACTTTC CASSRGNSGANVLTF
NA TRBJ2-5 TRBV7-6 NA TGTGCCAGCAGCCCGGGGCCCAGCGGGGAGACCCAGTACTTC CASSPGPSGETQYF
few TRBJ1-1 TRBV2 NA TGTGCCAGCTCGGGGGACGAAATGGCTTTCTTT CASSGDEMAFF
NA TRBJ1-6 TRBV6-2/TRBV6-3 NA TGTGCCAGCAGTTACGACCCGGATTCACCCCTCCACTTT CASSYDPDSPLHF
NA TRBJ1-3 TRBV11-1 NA TGTGCCAGCAGCTCGGGAGCCTCTGGAAACACCATATATTTT CASSSGASGNTIYF
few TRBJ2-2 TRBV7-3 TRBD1 TGTGCCAGCAGCTCCTCCGCCGGGACAGGGGGCACCGGGGAGCTGTTTTTT CASSSSAGTGGTGELFF
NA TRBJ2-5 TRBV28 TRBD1 TGTGCCAGCAGACAGGGGCTATGGGAGACCCAGTACTTC CASRQGLWETQYF
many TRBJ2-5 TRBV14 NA TGTGCCAGCAGCCAAGATTGGGGAGAGACCCAGTACTTC CASSQDWGETQYF
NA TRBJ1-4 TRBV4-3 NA TGCGCCAGCAGCCAAGACCCCCAAATTCTGGGGGAAAAACTGTTTTTT CASSQDPQILGEKLFF
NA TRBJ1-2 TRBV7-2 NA TGTGCCAGCACCTTCGCGGGTCGCGGCTACACCTTC CASTFAGRGYTF
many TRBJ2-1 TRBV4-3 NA TGCGCCAGCAGCCAAGGGACGGCAGCATACAATGAGCAGTTCTTC CASSQGTAAYNEQFF
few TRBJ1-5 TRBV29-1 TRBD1 TGCAGCGTCTCGGAGGGGGCGAGCAGCAATCAGCCCCAGCATTTT CSVSEGASSNQPQHF
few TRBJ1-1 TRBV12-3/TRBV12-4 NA TGTGCCAGCGTTCCGGGGGGCGCGAACACTGAAGCTTTCTTT CASVPGGANTEAFF
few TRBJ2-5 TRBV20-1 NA TGCAGTGCTAGAGATTCTCGGGGGGCCCAGGAGACCCAGTACTTC CSARDSRGAQETQYF
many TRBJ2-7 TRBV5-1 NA TGCGCCAGCAGCTCGGCCATTACAGTTTACGAGCAGTACTTC CASSSAITVYEQYF
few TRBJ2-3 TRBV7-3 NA TGTGCCAGCAGCTTATCGGCGGGGATGGGAGATACGCAGTATTTT CASSLSAGMGDTQYF
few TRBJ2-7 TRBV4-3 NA TGCGCCAGCAGCCAAGTAGTCAGTGCCGAGCAGTACTTC CASSQVVSAEQYF
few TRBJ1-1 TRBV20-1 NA TGCAGTGCTAGTGGACAGCAGAACACTGAAGCTTTCTTT CSASGQQNTEAFF
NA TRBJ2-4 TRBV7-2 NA TGTGCCAGCAGCTTAGTAGCCAGACTAGCCAAAAACATTCAGTACTTC CASSLVARLAKNIQYF
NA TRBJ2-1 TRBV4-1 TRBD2 TGCGCCAGCAGTGAAGGACTAGCGGAATCCTACAATGAGCAGTTCTTC CASSEGLAESYNEQFF
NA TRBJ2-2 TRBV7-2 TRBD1 TGTGCCAGCTTGGAACAGGGGTCGAACACCGGGGAGCTGTTTTTT CASLEQGSNTGELFF
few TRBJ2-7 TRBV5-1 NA TGCGCCAGCAGCCCCAGGTCAGGGGAGGCCTACGAGCAGTACTTC CASSPRSGEAYEQYF
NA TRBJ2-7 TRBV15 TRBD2 TGTGCCACCAGCAGAGATCAAGAGCGGGGGGGCCTCGAGCAGTACTTC CATSRDQERGGLEQYF
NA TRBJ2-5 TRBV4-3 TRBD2 TGCGCCAGCAGCCAAGATCTCAGCGGGGGGCAAGAGACCCAGTACTTC CASSQDLSGGQETQYF
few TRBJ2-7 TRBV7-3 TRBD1 TGTGCCAGCAGCTCGGGACAGGAGTCCTTCTACGAGCAGTACTTC CASSSGQESFYEQYF